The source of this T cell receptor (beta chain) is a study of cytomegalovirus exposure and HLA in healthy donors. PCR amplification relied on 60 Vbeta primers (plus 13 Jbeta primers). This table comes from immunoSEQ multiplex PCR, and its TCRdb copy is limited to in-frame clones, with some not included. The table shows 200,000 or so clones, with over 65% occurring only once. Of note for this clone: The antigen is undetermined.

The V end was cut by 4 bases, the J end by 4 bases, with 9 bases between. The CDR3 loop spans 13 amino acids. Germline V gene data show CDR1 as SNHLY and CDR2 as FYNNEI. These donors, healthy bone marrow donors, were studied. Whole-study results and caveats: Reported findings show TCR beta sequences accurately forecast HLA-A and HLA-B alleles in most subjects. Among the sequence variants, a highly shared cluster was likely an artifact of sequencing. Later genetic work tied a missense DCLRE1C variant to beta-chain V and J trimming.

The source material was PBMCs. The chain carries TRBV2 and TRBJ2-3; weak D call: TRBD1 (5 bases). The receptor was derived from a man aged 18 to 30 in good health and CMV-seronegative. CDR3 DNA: TGTGCCAGCAGTGTTCAGGGTTCAGATACGCAGTATTTT. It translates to CASSVQGSDTQYF.